This entry lists 23 T cell receptor beta chains sequenced from one sample in a study of cytomegalovirus exposure and HLA in healthy donors. PCR used 60 Vbeta primers and 13 Jbeta primers. Using immunoSEQ multiplex PCR, the repertoire was profiled, and TCRdb retains in-frame clones only, with some absent. The sample has fewer than 130,000 clones; roughly 78% are singletons. The source material was PBMCs. Source of these receptors: a woman in her thirties or forties in good health and CMV-seronegative.

The chain couples TRBV13 to TRBJ2-3, with D possibly being TRBD2 (5 bases). Trimming cost V 4 bases and J 1 base, with 12 bases left between them. There are 15 residues in the CDR3. Per germline, CDR1 PRHDT and CDR2 FYEKMQ (reference sequence). The CDR3 region is CASSYGLHGTDTQYF. DNA of the CDR3: TGTGCCAGCAGCTACGGACTCCACGGCACAGATACGCAGTATTTT.

In the case of this clone: Within the sample, other DNA sequences also encode this same CDR3. The chain uses TRBV29-1 and TRBJ2-6; D is unresolved. This CDR3 has 13 amino acids. The germline V and J ends were trimmed by 3 bases and 0 bases, with 3 bases remaining between them. Germline assignment: CDR1 SQVTM and CDR2 ANQGSEA. The CDR3 DNA reads as TGCAGCGTTGACCTCTCTGGGGCCAACGTCCTGACTTTC. It is translated as CSVDLSGANVLTF.

V gene TRBV5-4 combines with J gene TRBJ2-6, with 8 bases aligning to TRBD1. V lost 4 bases, J lost 3 bases, and 0 bases stayed unmatched. Germline V gene lookup returns CDR1 SGHNT and CDR2 YYREEE (reference sequence). The CDR3 is 14 residues long. This chain's CDR3 is CASSGQGGANVLTF. CDR3 nucleotide sequence: TGTGCCAGCAGCGGACAGGGTGGGGCCAACGTCCTGACTTTC.

The V and J genes are TRBV6-5 and TRBJ2-5, with D tentatively TRBD1 (6 bases). The germline V gene has CDR1 MNHEY and CDR2 SVGAGI. The CDR3 loop spans 15 amino acids. Trimming stripped 6 bases from V and 2 bases from J, with 16 bases between. The DNA of the CDR3 is TGTGCCAGCAGCGGCAACAGGGCCCCTCAAGAGACCCAGTACTTC. This sequence encodes CASSGNRAPQETQYF.

The CDR3 sequence: CASSLVQGNPSGNTIYF. The CDR3 region has the DNA TGTGCCAGCAGCTTAGTACAGGGTAACCCCTCTGGAAACACCATATATTTT. This rearrangement joins TRBV7-9 to TRBJ1-3; D possibly corresponds to TRBD1 (6 bases). The CDR3 spans 17 residues. V was trimmed by 1 base and J by 0 bases, leaving 13 bases between them. Germline V gene sequence: CDR1 SEHNR, CDR2 FQNEAQ (reference sequence).

The rearrangement joins TRBV21-1 to TRBJ2-5; TRBD1, the table's D call, lacks a check against the DNA. The last part of the DNA fits TRBJ2-7 better; the J call may be wrong. TRBV21-1 is a documented pseudogene. The CDR3 has 16 amino acids. CDR3 region: CASSSIGGVKDYEQYF. CDR3 bases: TGTGCCAGCAGCAGTATAGGGGGCGTAAAGGACTACGAGCAGTACTTC.

The chain recombines TRBV19 with TRBJ2-2, with 9 bases matching TRBD2. This CDR3 comprises 16 residues. CDR1 is LNHDA, CDR2 SQIVND, per germline (reference sequence). V trimming: 5 bases; J trimming: 1 base; junction bases outside the gene matches: 5. CDR3 loop: CASSATSGLNTGELFF. The CDR3 DNA reads as TGTGCCAGTAGTGCCACTAGCGGGTTGAACACCGGGGAGCTGTTTTTT.

The CDR3 protein is CASSVPGDPTEAFF. CDR3 DNA sequence: TGTGCCAGCAGTGTACCAGGGGATCCCACTGAAGCTTTCTTT. The V gene is TRBV28, the J gene TRBJ1-1, with D tentatively TRBD1 (6 bases). This CDR3 comprises 14 residues. Per germline, CDR1 MDHEN and CDR2 SYDVKM. V was cut by 5 bases and J by 4 bases, with 14 bases left in between.

For the CDR3, the DNA is TGTGCCAGTATCCGGTCCGGGACAGGGAGGTTCAATGAGCAGTTCTTC. Its translation: CASIRSGTGRFNEQFF. The chain is built from TRBV19 and TRBJ2-1; 9 bases align to TRBD1. Germline-derived CDR1 and CDR2 are LNHDA and SQIVND (reference sequence). CDR3 size: 16 residues. V shed 7 bases, J shed 6 bases, and the junction held 13 bases outside the gene matches.

The J gene is TRBJ2-3, the V gene TRBV27, with 7 bases identical to TRBD1. J gave up 2 bases and V 4 bases, and 3 bases lay outside the gene matches. CDR1 is MNHEY and CDR2 is SMNVEV in the germline V gene (reference sequence). This CDR3 contains 14 residues. The CDR3 region is CASSWDSTTDTQYF. The CDR3 DNA is TGTGCCAGCAGTTGGGACAGCACCACAGATACGCAGTATTTT.

This chain connects TRBV4-3 to TRBJ2-2; D unresolved. The germline V gene encodes CDR1 LGHNA and CDR2 YSLEER. The CDR3 spans 15 residues. V was pared by 0 bases and J by 5 bases, with 10 bases between. The CDR3 bases are TGCGCCAGCAGCCAAGATGTGGCCTCGACCGGGGAGCTGTTTTTT. This gives the protein CASSQDVASTGELFF.

The J gene is TRBJ2-7, the V gene TRBV29-1; 9 nucleotides match TRBD1. Germline CDR1 is SQVTM and CDR2 is ANQGSEA. This CDR3 has 15 amino acids. V shed 3 bases, J shed 0 bases, and the junction held 6 bases outside the gene matches. CDR3 coding DNA: TGCAGCGTTGAGGGGGGGACAGGGAACTCCTACGAGCAGTACTTC. Encoded protein: CSVEGGTGNSYEQYF.

This rearrangement joins TRBV5-4 to TRBJ2-7; possibly TRBD2 for D (5 bases). V was cut by 5 bases and J by 7 bases, with 13 bases left in between. Germline CDR1 reads SGHNT; CDR2 reads YYREEE (reference sequence). This CDR3 comprises 12 residues. CDR3 coding DNA: TGTGCCAGCAGTCCTGGAAGAGGGGAGCAGTACTTC. It yields the protein CASSPGRGEQYF.

The V gene is TRBV28, the J gene TRBJ2-2; D is ambiguous. V was trimmed by 6 bases and J by 10 bases, leaving 9 bases between them. Germline-derived CDR1 and CDR2 are MDHEN and SYDVKM. This CDR3 spans 11 amino acids. The CDR3 here is CASRAVSELFF. The CDR3 DNA follows: TGTGCCAGCAGGGCCGTCTCGGAGCTGTTTTTT.

The rearrangement uses TRBV7-9 and TRBJ2-1, with D unclear. Deletions cut 4 bases from V and 10 bases from J, with 8 bases between. Germline values: CDR1 SEHNR, CDR2 FQNEAQ (reference sequence). The CDR3 has 11 amino acids. The CDR3 reads CASSSSVEQFF. CDR3 nucleotides: TGTGCCAGCAGCTCCTCGGTCGAGCAGTTCTTC.

The chain uses TRBV7-2 and TRBJ2-7; the match to TRBD1 covers 7 bases. The junction had 7 bases not matched to a gene; V was cut back by 5 bases and J by 0 bases. Germline V gene sequence: CDR1 SGHTA, CDR2 FQGNSA. There are 15 residues in the CDR3. CDR3 sequence reads: CASSGGQDFSYEQYF. Here the CDR3 DNA reads TGTGCCAGCAGCGGTGGACAGGACTTCTCCTACGAGCAGTACTTC.

The J gene is TRBJ2-1, the V gene TRBV5-1; D perhaps matches TRBD2 (6 bases). Looked up from germline, CDR1 is SGHRS and CDR2 is YFSETQ. The CDR3 loop spans 15 amino acids. Trimming stripped 3 bases from V and 8 bases from J, with 18 bases between. CDR3 sequence: CASSSTPGDGDEQFF. The CDR3 DNA reads TGCGCCAGCAGCTCCACCCCGGGGGACGGCGATGAGCAGTTCTTC.

V usage is TRBV5-5 and J usage is TRBJ2-7; 7 positions agree with TRBD2. The V segment lost 4 bases and the J segment 4 bases; nucleotides outside the gene matches: 11. Germline lookup yields CDR1 SGHKS and CDR2 YYEKEE (reference sequence). The CDR3 length is 15 residues. Here the CDR3 DNA reads TGTGCCAGCAGCCATTTTGGGACTACCCGATACGAGCAGTACTTC. Translation gives CASSHFGTTRYEQYF. Based on the CDR3 plus reference TRBV5-5 and TRBJ2-7, the full variable domain is DAGVTQSPTHLIKTRGQQVTLRCSPISGHKSVSWYQQVLGQGPQFIFQYYEKEERGRGNFPDRFSARQFPNYSSELNVNALLLGDSALYLCASSHFGTTRYEQYFGPGTRLTVT.

This clone was found a few times. The chain has TRBV5-1 and TRBJ2-5; a possible D gene is TRBD2 (6 bases). Germline V gene sequence: CDR1 SGHRS, CDR2 YFSETQ. The V end was cut by 0 bases, the J end by 6 bases, with 9 bases between. CDR3 length equals 13 residues. CDR3 sequence (DNA): TGCGCCAGCAGCTTGGGGCGGGATAAGACCCAGTACTTC. Translation gives CASSLGRDKTQYF.

The chain combines TRBV19 with TRBJ2-7, with TRBD1 matching over 9 bases. The CDR3 runs to 13 residues. Unmatched junction bases numbered 3, after V lost 4 bases and J lost 5 bases. CDR1 is LNHDA, CDR2 SQIVND, per germline (reference sequence). The CDR3 DNA reads as TGTGCCAGTAGTACTGGACAGGGGAACGAGCAGTACTTC. It encodes CASSTGQGNEQYF.

The chain uses TRBV9 and TRBJ1-1, with D unclear. CDR1 is SGDLS and CDR2 is YYNGEE in the germline V gene. Trimming stripped 4 bases from V and 4 bases from J, with 11 bases between. This CDR3 contains 13 residues. In DNA, the CDR3 is TGTGCCAGCAGCCCCCGTGGGCCCACTGAAGCTTTCTTT. This sequence encodes CASSPRGPTEAFF.

This clone was picked up a small number of times. The CDR3 bases are TGTGCCAGTAGTATGGCTAATCAGCCCCAGCATTTT. Its translation: CASSMANQPQHF. This chain joins TRBV19 and TRBJ1-5; D unclear. The V gene's germline CDR1 is LNHDA and CDR2 SQIVND (reference sequence). The CDR3 covers 12 residues. V lost 3 bases and J 4 bases, leaving 4 bases between the germline ends.

The genes are TRBV9 and TRBJ2-1; TRBD1 matches at 9 bases. The V and J ends lost 0 bases and 9 bases, in that order; junction bases with no gene match: 1. This CDR3 is built from 13 residues. Germline loops: CDR1 SGDLS, CDR2 YYNGEE. For the CDR3, the DNA is TGTGCCAGCAGCGTAGCGGGACAGGGTGAGCAGTTCTTC. This translates into CASSVAGQGEQFF.